A single sample gave rise to the 20 T cell receptor beta chains below, sequenced in a study of shared clonotypes between healthy human individuals. Using immunoSEQ multiplex PCR, the repertoire was profiled, and TCRdb retains in-frame clones only, with some absent. The top ten clones hold around 1.8% of a sample with around 720,000 clones, more than 70% of them seen once. The source material was memory CD4+ T cells sorted from blood. The sample's subset: CD45RA-negative fraction. All receptors derive from a woman in her 30s in good health.

The V and J genes are TRBV6-1 and TRBJ2-1; 10 positions match TRBD2. This CDR3 is 16 amino acids long. Germline CDR1 and CDR2: MNHNS and SASEGT. Unmatched junction bases numbered 7, after V lost 2 bases and J lost 6 bases. The CDR3 DNA reads TGTGCCAGCAGTGAAATGGCTAGCGGGAGTATCAATGAGCAGTTCTTC. It specifies CASSEMASGSINEQFF.

This chain links TRBV5-1 with TRBJ1-1, with 9 bases lining up with TRBD1. V dropped 7 bases and J dropped 6; count of bases not matched to a gene: 10. The length of the CDR3 is 14 residues. Germline CDR1 reads SGHRS; CDR2 reads YFSETQ. The CDR3 protein is CASGLTGGESEAFF. The CDR3 bases are TGCGCCAGCGGATTGACAGGGGGAGAGTCTGAAGCTTTCTTT.

The chain links TRBV5-1 to TRBJ2-3, with 8 positions matching TRBD2. Germline V gene data show CDR1 as SGHRS and CDR2 as YFSETQ. V lost 5 bases to trimming and J lost 2 bases; unmatched junction nucleotides: 10. This CDR3 is 16 amino acids long. In DNA form, the CDR3 reads TGCGCCAGCAGGGGTCCGAGCGGGAGCTACACAGATACGCAGTATTTT. Its translation is CASRGPSGSYTDTQYF.

This chain links TRBV5-1 with TRBJ2-7, with TRBD1 identical over 9 bases. The length of the CDR3 is 16 residues. V shed 1 base, J shed 6 bases, and the junction held 11 bases outside the gene matches. Germline V gene sequence: CDR1 SGHRS, CDR2 YFSETQ. The CDR3 loop is CASSLSLQGAGREQYF. Written as DNA, the CDR3 is TGCGCCAGCAGCTTGAGTCTACAGGGGGCCGGTCGCGAGCAGTACTTC.

This clone was seen only a few times. V is TRBV18 and J is TRBJ1-3; no definite D call. From germline, CDR1 is KGHSH and CDR2 LQKENI. The CDR3 contains 15 residues. V dropped 3 bases and J dropped 4 bases, with 13 bases sitting between them. The CDR3 is CASSPSRAGGNTIYF. The CDR3 coding sequence is TGTGCCAGCTCACCTAGTCGGGCTGGGGGAAACACCATATATTTT.

Concerning this clone itself: Other DNA sequences in the sample encode the same CDR3. The rearrangement joins TRBV5-1 to TRBJ1-2; 7 bases agree with TRBD1. Germline loops: CDR1 SGHRS, CDR2 YFSETQ. The CDR3 has 13 residues. V was clipped by 4 bases and J by 4 bases; unmatched bases: 4. CDR3 sequence (DNA): TGCGCCAGCAGCCTCGACAGGGCCTATGGCTACACCTTC. It translates to CASSLDRAYGYTF. Drawing the rest from reference TRBV5-1 and TRBJ1-2, the complete variable domain is KAGVTQTPRYLIKTRGQQVTLSCSPISGHRSVSWYQQTPGQGLQFLFEYFSETQRNKGNFPGRFSGRQFSNSRSEMNVSTLELGDSALYLCASSLDRAYGYTFGSGTRLTVV.

The V call is TRBV19, the J call TRBJ2-1, with a tentative D call TRBD2 (7 bases). In germline, CDR1 is LNHDA, CDR2 SQIVND (reference sequence). V lost 7 bases, J lost 9 bases, and 25 bases lay in between. The CDR3 loop spans 16 amino acids. The CDR3 coding sequence is TGTGCCAGTACCGAACAGGGCGGGAGAATCGCAAGTGAGCAGTTCTTC. Protein product: CASTEQGGRIASEQFF.

This chain uses TRBV11-2 with TRBJ2-5; D possibly corresponds to TRBD1 (5 bases). CDR3 length equals 13 residues. Trimming pared 5 bases from V and 1 base from J, leaving 8 bases between. Germline loops: CDR1 SGHAT, CDR2 FQNNGV. CDR3 coding DNA: TGTGCCAGCAGCCACAGGATCCAAGAGACCCAGTACTTC. It codes for CASSHRIQETQYF.

This chain uses TRBV10-3 with TRBJ1-1, with 10 bases fitting TRBD1. After removal of 10 bases from V and 5 bases from J, the junction contained 7 bases not matched to a gene. Germline lookup yields CDR1 ENHRY and CDR2 SYGVKD. The CDR3 length is 13 residues. The DNA of the CDR3 is TGTGCCACCGCTCCGGGACAGGGGACTGAAGCTTTCTTT. Its translation is CATAPGQGTEAFF.

V and J are TRBV29-1 and TRBJ2-1; D may be TRBD1 (5 bases). Trimming pared 3 bases from V and 9 bases from J, leaving 18 bases between. CDR1 is SQVTM and CDR2 is ANQGSEA in the germline V gene. CDR3 size: 14 residues. The CDR3 bases are TGCAGCGTTGATCGGACCCAGCTTAGGGGTGAGCAGTTCTTC. Residues: CSVDRTQLRGEQFF.

The chain uses TRBV12-5 and TRBJ2-1; 9 nucleotides line up with TRBD2. The V gene's germline CDR1 is LGHNT and CDR2 FRNRAP. J lost 7 bases, V lost 2 bases, and 15 bases had no gene match. There are 18 residues in the CDR3. This chain's CDR3 is CASGLKLGGRAGMNEQFF. CDR3 nucleotide sequence: TGTGCTAGTGGTTTGAAGCTCGGCGGGAGGGCCGGTATGAATGAGCAGTTCTTC.

The V call is TRBV28, the J call TRBJ2-7; 7 nucleotides line up with TRBD2. The CDR3 covers 17 residues. Per germline, CDR1 MDHEN and CDR2 SYDVKM. Trimming removed 4 bases from V and 4 bases from J; junction bases left unmatched: 16. CDR3 region: CASSSPRVASGLYEQYF. The CDR3 DNA sequence: TGTGCCAGCAGTTCGCCCCGGGTAGCTAGCGGACTTTACGAGCAGTACTTC. The variable domain in full, completed from reference TRBV28 and TRBJ2-7, reads DVKVTQSSRYLVKRTGEKVFLECVQDMDHENMFWYRQDPGLGLRLIYFSYDVKMKEKGDIPEGYSVSREKKERFSLILESASTNQTSMYLCASSSPRVASGLYEQYFGPGTRLTVT.

V usage is TRBV27 and J usage is TRBJ2-3, with no clear D. The CDR3 extends over 15 amino acids. Between the trimmed V and J ends, which lost 4 bases and 2 bases, there was a span of 13 bases. Germline V gene sequence: CDR1 MNHEY, CDR2 SMNVEV (reference sequence). This CDR3 reads CASSSQTDITDTQYF. CDR3 coding DNA: TGTGCCAGCAGTTCCCAGACCGACATCACAGATACGCAGTATTTT.

This clone was recorded at least ten times. The same CDR3 is also encoded by other DNA sequences in this sample. The chain recombines TRBV2 with TRBJ2-5; D not certain. V dropped 1 base and J dropped 5 bases, with 2 bases sitting between them. The germline V gene has CDR1 SNHLY and CDR2 FYNNEI. The CDR3 length is 11 residues. The CDR3 DNA reads as TGTGCCAGCAGTGAAGGGGAGACCCAGTACTTC. It is translated as CASSEGETQYF.

The chain uses TRBV13 and TRBJ2-1, with D unresolved. V was clipped by 7 bases and J by 3 bases, with 10 bases between them. Germline loops: CDR1 PRHDT, CDR2 FYEKMQ (reference sequence). CDR3 length: 13 amino acids. The CDR3 spells CASNPRDYNEQFF. As DNA, the CDR3 is TGTGCCAGCAACCCTAGAGACTACAATGAGCAGTTCTTC.

This chain uses TRBV5-6 with TRBJ1-1, with D unclear. The CDR3 has 13 residues. Germline loops: CDR1 SGHDT, CDR2 YYEEEE. The ends were cut back, 2 bases at V and 1 base at J, with 6 bases in the middle. In nucleotides, the CDR3 is TGTGCCAGCAGCTTACAAAGGAACACTGAAGCTTTCTTT. Its translation: CASSLQRNTEAFF. The full variable domain, its missing parts supplied by reference TRBV5-6 and TRBJ1-1, is DAGVTQSPTHLIKTRGQQVTLRCSPKSGHDTVSWYQQALGQGPQFIFQYYEEEERQRGNFPDRFSGHQFPNYSSELNVNALLLGDSALYLCASSLQRNTEAFFGQGTRLTVV.

The chain joins TRBV9 to TRBJ2-3; 11 bases line up with TRBD1. Germline V gives CDR1 SGDLS, CDR2 YYNGEE. The CDR3 contains 15 residues. The ends lost 3 bases at V and 2 bases at J; junction bases unmatched: 2. This CDR3 is CASSAGQGATDTQYF. Written as DNA, the CDR3 is TGTGCCAGCAGCGCCGGACAGGGGGCCACAGATACGCAGTATTTT.

In its sample, this clone was seen once. The genes are TRBV4-1 and TRBJ1-3; 10 bases match TRBD1. The V and J ends lost 1 base and 7 bases, in that order; junction bases with no gene match: 1. The CDR3 has 14 amino acids. Germline V lookup: CDR1 MGHRA, CDR2 YSYEKL. This CDR3 reads CASSQGDRGNTIYF. CDR3 DNA: TGCGCCAGCAGCCAAGGGGACAGGGGCAACACCATATATTTT.

The genes are TRBV2 and TRBJ2-4; the D call may be TRBD1 or TRBD2 (5 bases each). This CDR3 region has 14 residues. Germline V CDR1 and CDR2: SNHLY, FYNNEI. Trimming left V 4 bases short and J 9 bases short, with 16 bases between. CDR3 nucleotide sequence: TGTGCCAGCAGTGGCGGGCCCCGTCAGGGCATTCAGTACTTC. Translated: CASSGGPRQGIQYF.

This clone was seen just once. The chain links TRBV11-1 to TRBJ2-1, with D uncertain. The CDR3 extends over 15 amino acids. V was pared by 5 bases and J by 9 bases, with 20 bases between. Looked up from germline, CDR1 is SGHAT and CDR2 is FQDESV (reference sequence). CDR3 coding DNA: TGTGCCAGCAGCCCAGTAGGGATAGTGGCGTCTGAGCAGTTCTTC. This codes for CASSPVGIVASEQFF.